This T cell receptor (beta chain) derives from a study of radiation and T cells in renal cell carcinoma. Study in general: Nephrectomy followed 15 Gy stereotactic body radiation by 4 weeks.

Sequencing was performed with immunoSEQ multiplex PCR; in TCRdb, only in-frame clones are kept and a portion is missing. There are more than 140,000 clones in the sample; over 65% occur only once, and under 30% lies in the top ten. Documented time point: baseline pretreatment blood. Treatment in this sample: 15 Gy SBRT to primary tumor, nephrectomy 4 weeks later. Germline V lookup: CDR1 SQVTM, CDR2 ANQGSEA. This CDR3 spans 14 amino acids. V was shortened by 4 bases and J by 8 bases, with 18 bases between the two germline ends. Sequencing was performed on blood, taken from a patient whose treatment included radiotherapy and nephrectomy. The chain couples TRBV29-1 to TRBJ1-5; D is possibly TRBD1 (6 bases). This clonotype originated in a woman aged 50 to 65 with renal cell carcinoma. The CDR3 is CSVAGRTDDEPQHF. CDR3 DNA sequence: TGCAGCGTTGCAGGAAGGACAGACGATGAGCCCCAGCATTTT.